These 27 T cell receptor beta chains share one sample of origin, sequenced in a study of CD8 T cell repertoires and HIV-1 epitope variants. No antigen is known for these receptors. The table came from immunoSEQ multiplex PCR; TCRdb's copy has only in-frame clones and leaves some out. The sample has about 5,600 clones; about three fifths are singletons. The material sequenced was cultured CD8+ T cells derived from PBMCs. These receptors originate from a male donor with HIV.

This chain links TRBV28 with TRBJ2-7, with 9 bases that match TRBD2. Trimming cost V 7 bases and J 0 bases; bases outside gene matches: 4. CDR3 length: 14 residues. The germline gives CDR1 MDHEN, CDR2 SYDVKM. This CDR3 is CASKREESSYEQYF. CDR3 in DNA: TGTGCCAGCAAGCGGGAGGAGAGCTCCTACGAGCAGTACTTC. Full variable domain (outside the CDR3, taken from reference TRBV28 and TRBJ2-7): DVKVTQSSRYLVKRTGEKVFLECVQDMDHENMFWYRQDPGLGLRLIYFSYDVKMKEKGDIPEGYSVSREKKERFSLILESASTNQTSMYLCASKREESSYEQYFGPGTRLTVT.

V and J are TRBV19 and TRBJ1-5, with D possibly being TRBD1 (6 bases). V lost 3 bases, J lost 4 bases, and 13 bases lay in between. The CDR3 totals 15 residues. Germline loops: CDR1 LNHDA, CDR2 SQIVND (reference sequence). CDR3 sequence reads: CASSMGVGANQPQHF. CDR3 nucleotide sequence: TGTGCCAGTAGTATGGGGGTGGGGGCAAATCAGCCCCAGCATTTT.

The chain has TRBV4-3 and TRBJ2-2; no reliable D call. CDR3 length: 14 residues. Deletions cut 1 base from V and 7 bases from J, with 10 bases between. Per germline, CDR1 LGHNA and CDR2 YSLEER. CDR3 residues: CASSQATQIGELFF. The CDR3, as DNA: TGCGCCAGCAGCCAAGCGACACAAATCGGGGAGCTGTTTTTT.

This chain uses TRBV28 with TRBJ2-5, with 8 bases matching TRBD1. Losses at the gene ends were 8 bases for V and 3 bases for J; bases not matched to a gene: 5. The germline gives CDR1 MDHEN, CDR2 SYDVKM. The CDR3 is 13 amino acids. CDR3 sequence: CASGPTGEETQYF. CDR3 nucleotides: TGTGCCAGCGGCCCGACAGGGGAAGAGACCCAGTACTTC.

The chain has TRBV6-6 and TRBJ2-7; 10 bases line up with TRBD1. The CDR3 is 15 amino acids. Trimming cost V 2 bases and J 6 bases; bases outside gene matches: 7. The germline CDR1 and CDR2 sequences are MNHNY and SVGAGI (reference sequence). The CDR3 DNA is TGTGCCAGCAGTTACGAAGGGACAGGGGAGATCGAGCAGTACTTC. Its translation is CASSYEGTGEIEQYF.

The chain joins TRBV27 to TRBJ1-2; maybe TRBD1 (6 bases). There are 14 residues in the CDR3. Germline assignment: CDR1 MNHEY and CDR2 SMNVEV (reference sequence). V was clipped by 2 bases and J by 5 bases, with 12 bases between them. This chain's CDR3 is CASSLGQGRYGYTF. The CDR3, as DNA: TGTGCCAGCAGTTTAGGGCAGGGGAGGTATGGCTACACCTTC.

The chain joins TRBV6-1 to TRBJ2-7; 8 bases match TRBD1. There are 13 residues in the CDR3. V gave up 6 bases and J gave up 7 bases; unmatched junction bases: 8. Germline values: CDR1 MNHNS, CDR2 SASEGT. The CDR3 DNA reads TGTGCCAGCAGGGACAGGGAGCCCTTAGAGCAGTACTTC. Its translation: CASRDREPLEQYF.

The V and J genes are TRBV21-1 and TRBJ1-1; the table calls TRBD1, which could not be checked here. TRBV21-1 is flagged as a pseudogene. CDR3 size: 16 residues. The chain's CDR3 is CASSKKLTTGILEAFF. CDR3 DNA: TGTGCCAGCAGCAAAAAGCTAACGACAGGGATCCTTGAAGCTTTCTTT.

The chain links TRBV6-4 to TRBJ2-3, with 13 bases aligning to TRBD2. Germline lookup yields CDR1 MRHNA and CDR2 SNTAGT. CDR3 size: 16 residues. With V trimmed by 2 bases and J by 4 bases, 3 bases remained unmatched. CDR3 loop: CASSDATSGGSDTQYF. The CDR3, as DNA: TGTGCCAGCAGTGACGCGACTAGCGGGGGGTCAGATACGCAGTATTTT.

The chain joins TRBV7-2 to TRBJ1-5; the D is unclear. CDR1 SGHTA and CDR2 FQGNSA come from the germline V gene. The CDR3 contains 14 residues. Trimming removed 5 bases at V and 4 bases at J, with 12 bases between. As DNA, the CDR3 is TGTGCCAGCAGCCGGACGGATCCTAATCAGCCCCAGCATTTT. Protein: CASSRTDPNQPQHF.

V and J are TRBV6-5 and TRBJ2-7; 10 positions match TRBD2. J lost 2 bases, V lost 3 bases, and 4 bases had no gene match. Germline V gene lookup returns CDR1 MNHEY and CDR2 SVGAGI. The CDR3 contains 15 residues. The CDR3 loop is CASSYLAGEPYEQYF. The CDR3 DNA reads as TGTGCCAGCAGTTATCTAGCGGGAGAACCCTACGAGCAGTACTTC.

This clone was picked up a small number of times. The chain uses TRBV11-2 and TRBJ2-7, with TRBD2 matching over 9 bases. Germline trimming cut 5 bases from V and 4 bases from J; bases unmatched to any gene: 9. The CDR3 spans 15 residues. Germline V lookup: CDR1 SGHAT, CDR2 FQNNGV. The CDR3 sequence is CASSPPGREGYEQYF. The CDR3 coding sequence is TGTGCCAGCAGCCCCCCCGGGCGGGAGGGTTACGAGCAGTACTTC.

This clone has more than one count but fewer than ten. The chain employs TRBV7-3 and TRBJ2-1, with D perhaps matching TRBD1 (5 bases). Germline CDR1 reads SGHTA; CDR2 reads FQGTGA. This CDR3 is built from 15 residues. The germline V and J ends were trimmed by 6 bases and 0 bases, with 12 bases remaining between them. Written as DNA, the CDR3 is TGTGCCAGCAGTTGGAGACAGAGCTCCTACAATGAGCAGTTCTTC. It yields the protein CASSWRQSSYNEQFF.

The chain uses TRBV5-8 and TRBJ2-1, with D possibly TRBD1 on 5 matching bases. The V end was cut by 2 bases, the J end by 10 bases, with 16 bases between. CDR3 length: 14 residues. CDR1 and CDR2 from the germline V gene are SGHTS and YDEGEE. The CDR3, as DNA: TGTGCCAGCAGCTTCGGGCAGGGCCTTGGGGAGCAGTTCTTC. This codes for CASSFGQGLGEQFF.

By sample share, this clone is large (0.1 to 1%). The chain links TRBV6-1 to TRBJ2-7, with 9 positions matching TRBD1. Germline-derived CDR1 and CDR2 are MNHNS and SASEGT. V lost 6 bases to trimming and J lost 0 bases; unmatched junction nucleotides: 3. The CDR3 sequence is 14 residues long. CDR3 nucleotide sequence: TGTGCCAGCAGACAGGGGGCTTCCTCCTACGAGCAGTACTTC. Protein: CASRQGASSYEQYF.

The gene calls are TRBV9 and TRBJ2-1; TRBD2 might be the D (6 bases). Germline-derived CDR1 and CDR2 are SGDLS and YYNGEE. The length of the CDR3 is 14 residues. The V and J ends lost 3 bases and 4 bases respectively, with 11 bases between them. CDR3 sequence (DNA): TGTGCCAGCAGCGGTGATAGCGGATACAATGAGCAGTTCTTC. It is translated as CASSGDSGYNEQFF.

This rearrangement joins TRBV6-4 to TRBJ1-2, with TRBD1 as a possible D gene (5 bases). The CDR3 contains 14 residues. V dropped 3 bases and J dropped 4 bases, with 12 bases sitting between them. The germline V gene encodes CDR1 MRHNA and CDR2 SNTAGT. The CDR3 spells CASSETGGSYGYTF. The CDR3 DNA sequence: TGTGCCAGCAGTGAGACGGGGGGGAGCTATGGCTACACCTTC.

J is TRBJ2-1 and V is TRBV27, with 7 bases identical to TRBD1. The CDR3 has 17 amino acids. J lost 3 bases, V lost 2 bases, and 10 bases had no gene match. Per the germline V gene, CDR1 is MNHEY and CDR2 is SMNVEV (reference sequence). For the CDR3, the DNA is TGTGCCAGCAGTTTAACGCAGAGGGGGCCTCTCTACAATGAGCAGTTCTTC. It yields the protein CASSLTQRGPLYNEQFF.

This clone was observed a handful of times. V gene TRBV28 combines with J gene TRBJ2-1; TRBD2 matches at 7 bases. Trimming removed 7 bases from V and 0 bases from J; junction bases left unmatched: 12. This CDR3 region has 17 residues. CDR1 and CDR2 from the germline V gene are MDHEN and SYDVKM. The CDR3 here is CASNLGRSGNSYNEQFF. Written as DNA, the CDR3 is TGTGCCAGCAACTTGGGACGGAGCGGGAACTCCTACAATGAGCAGTTCTTC.

The DNA of the CDR3 is TGTGCCAGCAGTTTGCGGCTGGTAGCTAACACTGAAGCTTTCTTT. Protein: CASSLRLVANTEAFF. This chain links TRBV28 with TRBJ1-1; D ambiguous. This CDR3 contains 15 residues. The germline V gene has CDR1 MDHEN and CDR2 SYDVKM. The ends were cut back, 3 bases at V and 2 bases at J, with 13 bases in the middle.

The V gene is TRBV5-6, the J gene TRBJ2-7; D ambiguous. Germline V gene data show CDR1 as SGHDT and CDR2 as YYEEEE. Trimming cost V 3 bases and J 4 bases, with 11 bases left between them. There are 13 residues in the CDR3. CDR3 region: CASSSLHLYEQYF. As DNA, the CDR3 is TGTGCCAGCAGCTCGTTACATCTATACGAGCAGTACTTC.

This clone came up once. The chain combines TRBV6-1 with TRBJ2-1; D is unresolved. Germline lookup yields CDR1 MNHNS and CDR2 SASEGT. CDR3 size: 12 residues. V lost 10 bases and J lost 2, with 9 bases in between. The CDR3, as DNA: TGTGCCACCCTGCAACCCTACAATGAGCAGTTCTTC. Its translation: CATLQPYNEQFF.

This clone was counted a few times. V gene TRBV7-9 combines with J gene TRBJ1-4; TRBD1 aligns across 8 bases. V shed 5 bases, J shed 6 bases, and the junction held 8 bases outside the gene matches. The length of the CDR3 is 15 residues. CDR1 and CDR2 from the germline V gene are SEHNR and FQNEAQ (reference sequence). The CDR3 here is CASSPWTGRDEKLFF. Written as DNA, the CDR3 is TGTGCCAGCAGCCCCTGGACAGGGCGGGATGAAAAACTGTTTTTT.

This rearrangement joins TRBV30 to TRBJ2-5; the D is unclear. The closer fit of TRBJ2-7 to the DNA end suggests the J call may be wrong. CDR3 size: 14 residues. Germline values: CDR1 GTSNPN, CDR2 SVGIG (reference sequence). The CDR3 coding sequence is TGTGCCTGGAGCGTAGCTGACACTGCCTACGAGCAGTACTTC. Its translation: CAWSVADTAYEQYF.

CDR3 nucleotide sequence: TGTGCCAGCAGCCCGGGACAGGGGGGAAAACTGTTTTTT. This translates into CASSPGQGGKLFF. The genes are TRBV7-9 and TRBJ1-4; 11 bases fit TRBD1. With V trimmed by 5 bases and J by 10 bases, 3 bases remained unmatched. The V gene's germline CDR1 is SEHNR and CDR2 FQNEAQ (reference sequence). This CDR3 has 13 residues.

The chain links TRBV29-1 to TRBJ2-3; the match to TRBD2 covers 15 bases. The J segment lost 3 bases and the V segment lost 4 bases, leaving 5 bases of the junction unmatched. Germline V gene lookup returns CDR1 SQVTM and CDR2 ANQGSEA. This CDR3 region has 16 residues. The DNA for the CDR3 is TGCAGCGTTGTTGGACTAGCGGGGGGGCAGACAGATACGCAGTATTTT. It translates to CSVVGLAGGQTDTQYF.

The chain recombines TRBV28 with TRBJ1-5, with D hard to call. From germline, CDR1 is MDHEN and CDR2 SYDVKM. This CDR3 has 12 amino acids. Trimming removed 5 bases from V and 9 bases from J, with 11 bases in between. In nucleotides, the CDR3 is TGTGCCAGCAGTAGATTGGCAATGCCCCAGCATTTT. Encoded protein: CASSRLAMPQHF.